Detailed here is one TCR beta chain. Assay: immunoSEQ multiplex PCR; the TCRdb copy retains only in-frame clones and omits some. Here the sample spans approximately 38,000 clones, around 93% being singletons. If patients had autoimmune disease history or systemic immunosuppression, they were excluded. The data were obtained in a study of OX40 agonist ivuxolimab in advanced cancers. Turning to the study itself: Every 2 weeks, patients received ivuxolimab intravenously, dosed at 0.01 to 10 mg/kg. Patients undergoing dose escalation presented with hepatocellular carcinoma, melanoma, renal cell or head and neck cancer. Having had anti-PD-1, anti-PD-L1 or anti-CTLA-4 therapy before was allowed, and approximately 40% had some.

Germline CDR1 and CDR2: SGDLS and YYNGEE. V was pared by 4 bases and J by 8 bases, with 30 bases between. The CDR3 runs to 18 residues. The sequence came from an adult with an advanced solid tumor such as melanoma, head and neck, liver or kidney cancer. The material sequenced was CD4+ or CD8+ T cells sorted from blood, taken in a trial of the OX40 agonist ivuxolimab. This chain links TRBV9 with TRBJ1-2; tentatively, D is TRBD1 (6 bases). DNA of the CDR3: TGTGCCAGCAGCTCCCCTTGGAGGGCAGGGCCAACCGGGGGCGGCTACACCTTC. As protein: CASSSPWRAGPTGGGYTF.